The 20 T cell receptor beta chains given below trace back to one sample, sequenced in a study of liver allograft versus peripheral blood T cells. Overall study: The authors compared T cell receptor repertoires in transplanted livers with recipients' peripheral blood repertoires.

One entry per CDR3 protein results from TCRdb running MiXCR on the reads. The table shows several thousand distinct CDR3 sequences, with roughly 15% occurring only once. The receptors stem from a human patient who had a liver transplant. Some T cells may have come from the graft donor.

The V gene is TRBV3-1, the J gene TRBJ2-7; D gene unclear. The germline V gene encodes CDR1 LGHDT and CDR2 YNNKEL (reference sequence). The CDR3 extends over 14 amino acids. Trimming removed 0 bases at V and 4 bases at J, with 10 bases between. CDR3 loop: CASSQDFGSYEQYF. The CDR3 DNA reads TGTGCCAGCAGCCAAGATTTCGGTTCATACGAGCAGTACTTC.

To note about this clonotype: This sequence is one base from a far larger clone and is likely a read error. The chain couples TRBV6-6 to TRBJ1-2; 8 bases match TRBD1. This CDR3 spans 15 amino acids. Germline V gene data show CDR1 as MNHNY and CDR2 as SVGAGI (reference sequence). DNA of the CDR3: TGTGCCAGCAGCCCACCGGGGGCAGGGGGCTATGGCTACAGCTTC. Protein product: CASSPPGAGGYGYSF.

The J gene is TRBJ2-5, the V gene TRBV28, with TRBD2 matching 9 bases. V trimming: 4 bases; J trimming: 4 bases; junction bases outside the gene matches: 7. Germline V gene data show CDR1 as MDHEN and CDR2 as SYDVKM. The CDR3 is 15 residues long. The CDR3 region is CASSSLILAGETQYF. The CDR3 nucleotides read TGTGCCAGCAGTTCCCTTATACTAGCGGGAGAGACCCAGTACTTC.

This clonotype appeared many times. The chain has TRBV5-5 and TRBJ2-1; 15 bases align to TRBD2. The CDR3 runs 16 residues. With V trimmed by 4 bases and J by 7 bases, 6 bases remained unmatched. Germline CDR1 SGHKS, CDR2 YYEKEE (reference sequence). CDR3 nucleotides: TGTGCCAGCAGCATAGGACTAGCGGGAGGGCAAAATGAGCAGTTCTTC. Protein product: CASSIGLAGGQNEQFF.

By share, this clonotype ranks as medium-sized. The rearrangement links TRBV12-3 or TRBV12-4 to TRBJ1-4; 10 bases agree with TRBD1. This CDR3 contains 16 residues. V lost 5 bases and J lost 5; bases outside the gene matches: 8. Written as DNA, the CDR3 is TGTGCCAGCAGTCCCGCCCGGACAGGGGGGAATGAAAAACTGTTTTTT. It codes for CASSPARTGGNEKLFF.

Sample share makes this clonotype medium-sized. The rearrangement links TRBV19 to TRBJ1-5, with 7 nucleotides matching TRBD1. CDR3 length equals 11 residues. Germline-derived CDR1 and CDR2 are LNHDA and SQIVND (reference sequence). J lost 9 bases, V lost 10 bases, and 6 bases had no gene match. This CDR3 is CATRGGGPQHF. DNA of the CDR3: TGTGCCACCAGGGGGGGAGGGCCCCAGCATTTT.

The chain has TRBV7-9 and TRBJ2-7; 7 nucleotides line up with TRBD1. V shed 5 bases and J 3 bases; nucleotides not matched to a gene: 4. The CDR3 is 13 residues long. Germline CDR1 is SEHNR and CDR2 is FQNEAQ (reference sequence). The CDR3 region is CASSPRTGYEQYF. CDR3 bases: TGTGCCAGCAGCCCCCGGACAGGCTACGAGCAGTACTTC.

The chain recombines TRBV3-1 with TRBJ1-5; no firm D call. Deletions cut 1 base from V and 0 bases from J, with 4 bases between. The CDR3 runs 14 residues. CDR1 is LGHDT and CDR2 is YNNKEL in the germline V gene (reference sequence). Written as DNA, the CDR3 is TGTGCCAGCAGCCAAGGGGGTAGCAATCAGCCCCAGCATTTT. Amino acids: CASSQGGSNQPQHF.

The V and J genes are TRBV11-2 and TRBJ2-7; a weak D match, TRBD2 (6 bases). The germline V gene has CDR1 SGHAT and CDR2 FQNNGV. The V and J ends lost 3 bases and 2 bases respectively, with 11 bases between them. The CDR3 spans 14 residues. The CDR3 sequence is CASSFTRDAYEQYF. The CDR3 DNA sequence: TGTGCCAGCAGCTTCACGCGGGACGCCTACGAGCAGTACTTC.

This clonotype is classed as medium-sized. The V gene is TRBV30, the J gene TRBJ1-2; D gene unclear. The germline V gene has CDR1 GTSNPN and CDR2 SVGIG (reference sequence). V dropped 2 bases and J dropped 2 bases, with 21 bases sitting between them. The CDR3 spans 17 residues. CDR3 loop: CAWSTLRLRATNYGYTF. Written as DNA, the CDR3 is TGTGCCTGGAGTACGCTAAGATTGAGGGCGACGAACTATGGCTACACCTTC.

Details on this clonotype: One end of the junction fails to match germline, which may point to a read error. This chain uses TRBV5-1 with TRBJ1-5; D is uncertain. The CDR3 loop spans 11 amino acids. CDR1 and CDR2 from the germline V gene are SGHRS and YFSETQ. The CDR3 DNA is TGTGCCAGACGGCGGGTGAATTCCCAGCATTTT. Amino acid sequence: CARRRVNSQHF. Supplemented by reference TRBV5-1 and TRBJ1-5, the full variable domain reads KAGVTQTPRYLIKTRGQQVTLSCSPISGHRSVSWYQQTPGQGLQFLFEYFSETQRNKGNFPGRFSGRQFSNSRSEMNVSTLELGDSALYLCARRRVNSQHFGDGTRLSIL.

This clonotype was recorded many times. The V gene is TRBV27, the J gene TRBJ2-7; 7 bases match TRBD1. This CDR3 contains 14 residues. J gave up 6 bases and V 9 bases, and 14 bases lay outside the gene matches. Per the germline V gene, CDR1 is MNHEY and CDR2 is SMNVEV (reference sequence). Here the CDR3 DNA reads TGTGCCAGTAGAGCGACAGGGCGATTACCCGAGCAGTACTTC. Amino acid sequence: CASRATGRLPEQYF.

This chain connects TRBV10-1 to TRBJ2-1; 10 positions match TRBD2. The length of the CDR3 is 18 residues. J gave up 4 bases and V 0 bases, and 9 bases lay outside the gene matches. Germline lookup yields CDR1 WNHNN and CDR2 SYGVQD (reference sequence). CDR3: CASSESTRTSGNYNEQFF. CDR3 bases: TGCGCCAGCAGTGAGTCGACCCGGACTAGCGGAAATTACAATGAGCAGTTCTTC.

This clonotype was found a few times. The chain combines TRBV11-1 with TRBJ2-2, with D maybe TRBD1 (5 bases). The CDR3 consists of 16 residues. Per germline, CDR1 SGHAT and CDR2 FQDESV (reference sequence). Deletions cut 2 bases from V and 0 bases from J, with 10 bases between. In nucleotides, the CDR3 is TGTGCCAGCAGCTTACAGTGGGGCACGAACACCGGGGAGCTGTTTTTT. Translating it yields CASSLQWGTNTGELFF.

This clonotype is termed medium-sized. The CDR3 DNA follows: TGTGCCAGCTCATTCGGGACAGGGAGGACGGGTTCACCCCTCCACTTT. Its protein product is CASSFGTGRTGSPLHF. The gene calls are TRBV18 and TRBJ1-6; 9 bases are a match to TRBD1. CDR1 KGHSH and CDR2 LQKENI come from the germline V gene. The length of the CDR3 is 16 residues. Trimming took 5 bases from V and 9 from J; bases not matched to a gene: 11.

This clonotype ranks as medium-sized. The chain has TRBV7-2 and TRBJ1-5, with D unclear. Germline CDR1 and CDR2: SGHTA and FQGNSA. The ends were cut back, 3 bases at V and 7 bases at J, with 13 bases in the middle. The CDR3 is 14 amino acids. The CDR3 nucleotides are TGTGCCAGCAGCTTTCATGGGAGTAGGCAGCCCCAGCATTTT. Amino acid sequence: CASSFHGSRQPQHF.

This clonotype is labeled medium-sized. V usage is TRBV6-1 and J usage is TRBJ1-2; 9 bases agree with TRBD1. There are 14 residues in the CDR3. Germline CDR1 is MNHNS and CDR2 is SASEGT. The trim removed 5 bases at V and 4 bases at J, leaving 5 bases unmatched. The CDR3 spells CASSPTGGSYGYTF. As DNA, the CDR3 is TGTGCCAGCAGTCCGACAGGGGGGAGCTATGGCTACACCTTC.

This clonotype qualifies as medium-sized. This chain links TRBV15 with TRBJ1-4; D gene ambiguous. The CDR3 has 14 amino acids. In germline, CDR1 is LNHNV, CDR2 YYDKDF (reference sequence). V was cut by 1 base and J by 7 bases, with 10 bases left in between. This CDR3 is CATSRGAAREKLFF. The CDR3 bases are TGTGCCACCAGCAGAGGCGCGGCGCGTGAAAAACTGTTTTTT.

A note on this clonotype: A read error may be the cause here, since a much bigger clone is one base away. V and J are TRBV6-1 and TRBJ2-7; 8 nucleotides line up with TRBD1. CDR1 and CDR2 (germline): MNHNS, SASEGT. This CDR3 spans 14 amino acids. CDR3 DNA sequence: TGTACCAACCAACCGGACAGGGAACCCTACGAGCAGTACTTC. Translating gives CTNQPDREPYEQYF.

By share, this clonotype counts as medium-sized (0.01 to 0.1%). The chain is built from TRBV12-3 or TRBV12-4 and TRBJ1-6; D gene ambiguous. Trimming removed 6 bases from V and 6 bases from J, with 6 bases in between. The CDR3 has 12 residues. In DNA form, the CDR3 reads TGTGCCAGCAGGACGTCTAATTCACCCCTCCACTTT. Translating it yields CASRTSNSPLHF.